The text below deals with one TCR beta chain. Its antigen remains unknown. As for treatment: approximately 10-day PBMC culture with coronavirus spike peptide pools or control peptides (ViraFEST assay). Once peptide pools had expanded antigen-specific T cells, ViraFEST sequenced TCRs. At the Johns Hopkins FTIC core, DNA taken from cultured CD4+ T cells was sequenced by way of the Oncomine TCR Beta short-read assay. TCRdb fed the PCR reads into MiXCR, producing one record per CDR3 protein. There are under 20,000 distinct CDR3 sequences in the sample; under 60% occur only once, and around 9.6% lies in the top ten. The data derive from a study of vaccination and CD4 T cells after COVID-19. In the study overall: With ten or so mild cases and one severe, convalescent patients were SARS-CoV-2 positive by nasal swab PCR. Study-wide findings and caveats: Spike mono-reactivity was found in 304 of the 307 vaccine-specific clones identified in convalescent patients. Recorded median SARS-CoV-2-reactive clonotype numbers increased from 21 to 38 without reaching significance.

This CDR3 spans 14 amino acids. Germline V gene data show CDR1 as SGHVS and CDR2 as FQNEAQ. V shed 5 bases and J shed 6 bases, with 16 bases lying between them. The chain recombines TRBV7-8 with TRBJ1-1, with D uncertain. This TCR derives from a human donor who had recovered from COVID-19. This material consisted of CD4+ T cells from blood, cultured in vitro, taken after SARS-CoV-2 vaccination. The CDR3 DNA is TGTGCCAGCAGCCCCGCTCGACCGGGCGCTGAAGCTTTCTTT. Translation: CASSPARPGAEAFF. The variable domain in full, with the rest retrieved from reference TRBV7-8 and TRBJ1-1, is GAGVSQSPRYKVAKRGQDVALRCDPISGHVSLFWYQQALGQGPEFLTYFQNEAQLDKSGLPSDRFFAERPEGSVSTLKIQRTQQEDSAVYLCASSPARPGAEAFFGQGTRLTVV.